These 18 T cell receptor beta chains were sequenced from one sample in a study of cytomegalovirus exposure and HLA in healthy donors. PCR involved 60 Vbeta and 13 Jbeta primers. Generated by immunoSEQ multiplex PCR, the TCRdb table keeps only in-frame clones and is missing some. Of around 200,000 clones listed, roughly 82% are singletons. Material for sequencing was PBMCs. The receptors come from a girl aged 2 to 10 in good health and CMV-seropositive.

The DNA for the CDR3 is TGTGCCAGCACCAGGGATGGTGACACTGAAGCTTTCTTT. It translates to CASTRDGDTEAFF. This sequence joins TRBV6-1 and TRBJ1-1; D might be TRBD1 (5 bases). With 7 bases removed from V and 3 bases from J, the gap between germline ends came to 12 bases. The CDR3 is made up of 13 amino acids. CDR1 and CDR2 from the germline V gene are MNHNS and SASEGT.

This clone came up a few times. This rearrangement joins TRBV10-1 to TRBJ1-1; tentatively, D is TRBD1 (5 bases). CDR1 WNHNN and CDR2 SYGVQD come from the germline V gene (reference sequence). The CDR3 loop spans 12 amino acids. Deletions cut 8 bases from V and 8 bases from J, with 15 bases between. The CDR3 is CASPGGEGEAFF. The CDR3 bases are TGCGCCAGCCCCGGGGGGGAAGGAGAAGCTTTCTTT.

The gene calls are TRBV7-3 and TRBJ2-1, with 8 bases matching TRBD1. The CDR3 is 15 amino acids. Losses at the gene ends were 3 bases for V and 3 bases for J; bases not matched to a gene: 4. Germline V gene data show CDR1 as SGHTA and CDR2 as FQGTGA. The CDR3 protein is CASSFQGASYNEQFF. The CDR3 DNA reads as TGTGCCAGCAGCTTTCAGGGGGCCAGCTACAATGAGCAGTTCTTC.

The table lists this clone with a count of one. The V call is TRBV4-1, the J call TRBJ1-2; 8 bases align to TRBD1. J lost 4 bases, V lost 4 bases, and 11 bases had no gene match. The V gene's germline CDR1 is MGHRA and CDR2 YSYEKL. The CDR3 covers 16 residues. In DNA form, the CDR3 reads TGCGCCAGCAGCCCCTTGGGACAGGCATCCCGCTATGGCTACACCTTC. Protein product: CASSPLGQASRYGYTF.

The CDR3 spells CASGPERQGTFEAFF. The CDR3 region has the DNA TGTGCCAGCGGTCCCGAAAGACAGGGAACCTTTGAAGCTTTCTTT. This chain connects TRBV27 to TRBJ1-1, with 7 positions matching TRBD1. CDR1 is MNHEY and CDR2 is SMNVEV in the germline V gene (reference sequence). The CDR3 spans 15 residues. V trimming: 8 bases; J trimming: 7 bases; junction bases outside the gene matches: 16.

This chain joins TRBV28 and TRBJ2-3; D perhaps matches TRBD1 (6 bases). Trimming removed 5 bases at V and 2 bases at J, with 17 bases between. The length of the CDR3 is 16 residues. CDR1 is MDHEN, CDR2 SYDVKM, per germline. In DNA, the CDR3 is TGTGCCAGCAGTGGTGAAGGGGACACATCCACAGATACGCAGTATTTT. The encoded protein is CASSGEGDTSTDTQYF.

The V and J genes are TRBV28 and TRBJ2-3, with D tentatively TRBD1 (6 bases). The CDR3 runs to 13 residues. Germline lookup yields CDR1 MDHEN and CDR2 SYDVKM. V shed 8 bases and J shed 3 bases, with 12 bases lying between them. The CDR3 bases are TGTGCCAGCTTCAGGGGAAATACAGATACGCAGTATTTT. Translating it yields CASFRGNTDTQYF.

The chain carries TRBV19 and TRBJ1-5; 11 bases fit TRBD1. Germline CDR1 LNHDA, CDR2 SQIVND (reference sequence). V was clipped by 1 base and J by 4 bases; unmatched bases: 9. The CDR3 spans 18 residues. CDR3 DNA sequence: TGTGCCAGTAGTATAGGCGGGGCGGGACAGGGGGTAAATCAGCCCCAGCATTTT. Protein: CASSIGGAGQGVNQPQHF.

This clone was seen just once. The rearrangement links TRBV19 to TRBJ1-4, with 11 bases aligning to TRBD1. The CDR3 consists of 14 residues. CDR1 LNHDA and CDR2 SQIVND come from the germline V gene (reference sequence). Trimming took 5 bases from V and 10 from J; bases not matched to a gene: 6. The CDR3 nucleotides are TGTGCCAGTAGTCCGGGACAGGGGGTGGCAAAACTGTTTTTT. Its translation: CASSPGQGVAKLFF.

The chain uses TRBV12-5 and TRBJ1-3; tentatively, D is TRBD2 (5 bases). The J call may not be correct, given that the DNA end is closer to TRBJ2-2. There are 16 residues in the CDR3. Germline V gives CDR1 LGHNT, CDR2 FRNRAP. The DNA for the CDR3 is TGTGCTAGTGGTTTGGTATATGAGGGAAACACCGGGGAGCTGTTTTTT. The encoded protein is CASGLVYEGNTGELFF.

J is TRBJ1-1 and V is TRBV5-1; TRBD1 might be the D (5 bases). The CDR3 covers 14 residues. Per the germline V gene, CDR1 is SGHRS and CDR2 is YFSETQ. Trimming left V 1 base short and J 7 bases short, with 14 bases between. CDR3 in DNA: TGCGCCAGCAGCTTGTTAGGGGTATTGGATGAAGCTTTCTTT. Translating gives CASSLLGVLDEAFF.

V usage is TRBV2 and J usage is TRBJ1-2; 11 bases are shared with TRBD1. CDR3 length: 13 residues. Germline CDR1 and CDR2: SNHLY and FYNNEI. The junction had 6 bases not matched to a gene; V was cut back by 7 bases and J by 8 bases. Written as DNA, the CDR3 is TGTGCCAGCACCCCGGACAGGGGGCACGGCTACACCTTC. Translating gives CASTPDRGHGYTF.

As DNA, the CDR3 is TGCGCCAGCAGTTTCCAAATTGGGGCAGGGAACTACGAGCAGTACTTC. Encoded protein: CASSFQIGAGNYEQYF. The rearrangement links TRBV5-1 to TRBJ2-7; D is possibly TRBD1 (5 bases). The CDR3 loop spans 16 amino acids. CDR1 and CDR2 (germline): SGHRS, YFSETQ. V dropped 5 bases and J dropped 3 bases, with 21 bases sitting between them.

This chain uses TRBV7-3 with TRBJ2-7; a possible D gene is TRBD1 (5 bases). Germline CDR1 SGHTA, CDR2 FQGTGA. This CDR3 has 15 residues. V dropped 5 bases and J dropped 1 base, with 15 bases sitting between them. The CDR3 coding sequence is TGTGCCAGCAGCCCAACCCTGACAGTTTCCTACGAGCAGTACTTC. Its translation: CASSPTLTVSYEQYF.

V and J are TRBV5-1 and TRBJ1-2; D perhaps matches TRBD1 (6 bases). CDR1 is SGHRS and CDR2 is YFSETQ in the germline V gene. The length of the CDR3 is 14 residues. Trimming pared 5 bases from V and 7 bases from J, leaving 18 bases between. This CDR3 is CASSHVRAGVGYTF. CDR3 DNA sequence: TGCGCCAGCAGTCATGTTCGGGCAGGGGTTGGCTACACCTTC.

This chain links TRBV5-1 with TRBJ2-6; 9 bases align to TRBD1. The CDR3 is 16 residues long. V lost 4 bases and J lost 1; bases outside the gene matches: 3. CDR1 and CDR2 (germline): SGHRS, YFSETQ. The CDR3 DNA reads as TGCGCCAGCAGCGACGGGACAGGGTCTGGGGCCAACGTCCTGACTTTC. Its protein is CASSDGTGSGANVLTF. Based on the CDR3 plus reference TRBV5-1 and TRBJ2-6, the full variable domain is KAGVTQTPRYLIKTRGQQVTLSCSPISGHRSVSWYQQTPGQGLQFLFEYFSETQRNKGNFPGRFSGRQFSNSRSEMNVSTLELGDSALYLCASSDGTGSGANVLTFGAGSRLTVL.

This sequence joins TRBV10-3 and TRBJ2-7; 9 bases fit TRBD2. V was clipped by 8 bases and J by 6 bases; unmatched bases: 17. The V gene's germline CDR1 is ENHRY and CDR2 SYGVKD. The CDR3 spans 16 residues. CDR3 protein: CAIGEPFLAGSVEQYF. The CDR3 region has the DNA TGTGCCATCGGAGAACCTTTTCTAGCGGGATCGGTCGAGCAGTACTTC.

The genes are TRBV6-4 and TRBJ1-2; a possible D gene is TRBD1 (6 bases). V dropped 3 bases and J dropped 2 bases, with 13 bases sitting between them. The CDR3 has 15 amino acids. The germline V gene has CDR1 MRHNA and CDR2 SNTAGT. CDR3 loop: CASSDTGQTNYGYTF. For the CDR3, the DNA is TGTGCCAGCAGTGATACTGGACAGACCAACTATGGCTACACCTTC.